The T cell receptor beta chain described here comes from a study of blood T cells in healthy people across ages. Study-wide results and limits: TCR beta diversity per million T cells fell roughly linearly with age.

A second 7 to 11 cycle PCR used barcoded and J-beta primers. Every molecule of cDNA carried a tag from a template-switch adaptor with 12 random nucleotides. TCRdb analysed the 5' RACE reads with MiXCR anew, one entry per CDR3 protein. The sample gives hundreds of thousands of distinct CDR3 sequences, around two fifths of which show up once; under 20% is in the top ten. Concerning this clonotype: Antigen: not known. An end of the junction differs from the germline gene, which may be a read error.

Peripheral blood was drawn, around 9.5 milliliters per donor. Each sample provided at least 6 micrograms of extracted total RNA. The sequence came from a man between 60 and 70 years old in good health. Sequencing was carried out using blood.

CDR3 nucleotide sequence: TGCGCCAGCAGCTTGGTGGAGGGGTCGAACATTCTGTACTTC. The encoded protein is CASSLVEGSNILYF. This sequence joins TRBV5-1 and TRBJ2-4, with D tentatively TRBD2 (6 bases). This CDR3 spans 14 amino acids. Per the germline V gene, CDR1 is SGHRS and CDR2 is YFSETQ.